These 21 T cell receptor beta chains originate from one sample sequenced in a study of early T cells in non-severe SARS-CoV-2 infection (dated by TCRdb to the early 2020s). Preparation of the library involved 5' RACE. Data came from a NextSeq 500. TCRdb reprocessing: public reads trimmed at Q25 with fastp, clones called with MiXCR, in-frame beta chains kept. Every CDR3 protein is listed once, alongside the most common genes and DNA of its rows. In all, the sample holds 40,000 to 50,000 distinct CDR3 sequences, and about 5.3% of those were seen once. Of the sample, about 4.9% falls within the top ten clones. The sample here was whole blood, taken at baseline. The receptors were sampled from an adult who was a healthcare worker with PCR-confirmed SARS-CoV-2 infection or an uninfected control (not recorded which).

A few counts support this clonotype. The chain is built from TRBV27 and TRBJ2-2; 14 bases map to TRBD2. J lost 4 bases, V lost 6 bases, and 16 bases had no gene match. The length of the CDR3 is 20 residues. CDR1 MNHEY and CDR2 SMNVEV come from the germline V gene (reference sequence). Here the CDR3 DNA reads TGTGCCAGCAGCCCTGGACCTCGACTAGCGGGAGGGCTGCCCACCGGGGAGCTGTTTTTT. Residues: CASSPGPRLAGGLPTGELFF.

This clonotype has more than one count but fewer than ten. This chain uses TRBV24-1 with TRBJ2-1, with 7 bases lining up with TRBD2. The CDR3 runs to 14 residues. Germline CDR1 and CDR2: KGHDR and SFDVKD. Germline trimming cut 9 bases from V and 9 bases from J; bases unmatched to any gene: 13. The CDR3 region is CATSPGGGVSEQFF. For the CDR3, the DNA is TGTGCCACCTCCCCAGGTGGGGGGGTAAGTGAGCAGTTCTTC.

This clonotype has at least ten counts. The chain combines TRBV10-2 with TRBJ1-5, with a possible D match to TRBD1 (5 bases). This CDR3 comprises 14 residues. The V and J ends lost 4 bases and 2 bases respectively, with 9 bases between them. Germline CDR1 and CDR2: WSHSY and SAAADI. As DNA, the CDR3 is TGCGCCAGCAGTGGCCTGGGGGGCAATCAGCCCCAGCATTTT. Protein: CASSGLGGNQPQHF.

This clonotype was counted ten times or more. The V gene is TRBV21-1, the J gene TRBJ2-7. TRBV21-1 is a documented pseudogene. The CDR3 has 11 residues. CDR3 sequence: CASSKGNGLHF. In DNA, the CDR3 is TGTGCCAGCAGCAAAGGCAACGGTTTACACTTC.

The chain is built from TRBV12-3 or TRBV12-4 and TRBJ1-1; D ambiguous. Trimming stripped 7 bases from V and 4 bases from J, with 16 bases between. The CDR3 has 14 amino acids. Here the CDR3 DNA reads TGTGCCAGCACCCAGACAACTGAGGGCACTGAAGCTTTCTTT. Amino acids: CASTQTTEGTEAFF.

This clonotype occurred many times. The chain employs TRBV12-3 or TRBV12-4 and TRBJ2-1; 9 bases align to TRBD2. The V and J ends lost 7 bases and 10 bases, in that order; junction bases with no gene match: 8. This CDR3 contains 13 residues. This CDR3 is CASTPPSGKEQFF. CDR3 bases: TGTGCCAGCACCCCCCCTAGCGGGAAAGAGCAGTTCTTC.

This clonotype was seen only a few times. Just one base apart from a much larger clone, this may be a read error. The J gene is TRBJ2-2, the V gene TRBV11-2, with unresolved D. The length of the CDR3 is 13 residues. The germline CDR1 and CDR2 sequences are SGHAT and FQNNGV. The CDR3 loop reads CTSRLRDTGELFF. CDR3 DNA: TGTACCAGCAGATTAAGGGACACCGGGGAGCTGTTTTTT.

This clonotype was seen at least ten times. The chain recombines TRBV29-1 with TRBJ2-7; 9 nucleotides agree with TRBD1. Per the germline V gene, CDR1 is SQVTM and CDR2 is ANQGSEA. CDR3 length: 14 residues. V lost 5 bases to trimming and J lost 6 bases; unmatched junction nucleotides: 11. CDR3 sequence reads: CSVNLPDRGTEQYF. CDR3 DNA sequence: TGCAGCGTTAATCTTCCGGACAGGGGCACCGAGCAGTACTTC.

Ten or more counts support this clonotype. The V and J genes are TRBV11-2 and TRBJ2-1; D is unclear. CDR1 is SGHAT and CDR2 is FQNNGV in the germline V gene. The CDR3 has 11 residues. V lost 5 bases and J 5 bases, leaving 4 bases between the germline ends. The CDR3 reads CASSHNNEQFF. In DNA, the CDR3 is TGTGCCAGCAGCCACAACAATGAGCAGTTCTTC.

This clonotype was seen repeatedly, ten times or more. The rearrangement joins TRBV20-1 to TRBJ2-3; D remains unclear. The CDR3 is made up of 14 amino acids. The V and J ends lost 0 bases and 3 bases respectively, with 10 bases between them. Germline CDR1 reads DFQATT; CDR2 reads SNEGSKA (reference sequence). The CDR3 spells CSARDVLGTDTQYF. The CDR3 DNA reads as TGCAGTGCTAGAGATGTCCTGGGAACAGATACGCAGTATTTT.

In its sample, this clonotype was seen many times. V gene TRBV6-5 combines with J gene TRBJ2-7, with D hard to call. The V gene's germline CDR1 is MNHEY and CDR2 SVGAGI. Trimming pared 5 bases from V and 0 bases from J, leaving 11 bases between. The CDR3 has 14 amino acids. CDR3 in amino acids: CASSERFSSYEQYF. The CDR3 region has the DNA TGTGCCAGCAGTGAGAGATTTTCCTCCTACGAGCAGTACTTC.

V gene TRBV6-6 combines with J gene TRBJ1-1; 8 positions agree with TRBD1. V lost 6 bases, J lost 3 bases, and 6 bases stayed unmatched. Germline V lookup: CDR1 MNHNY, CDR2 SVGAGI (reference sequence). CDR3 length: 14 amino acids. CDR3 protein: CASRRGTGDTEAFF. DNA of the CDR3: TGTGCCAGCAGACGAGGGACAGGCGACACTGAAGCTTTCTTT.

This clonotype has a count of ten or more. The CDR3 loop reads CATSTAGSGVGVETQYF. CDR3 nucleotides: TGTGCCACCAGCACGGCCGGGAGTGGGGTAGGAGTTGAGACCCAGTACTTC. The chain couples TRBV15 to TRBJ2-5, with D possibly matching TRBD2 (6 bases). V was trimmed by 4 bases and J by 5 bases, leaving 23 bases between them. The CDR3 is 17 amino acids. Germline CDR1 reads LNHNV; CDR2 reads YYDKDF (reference sequence). Full variable domain (outside the CDR3, taken from reference TRBV15 and TRBJ2-5): DAMVIQNPRYQVTQFGKPVTLSCSQTLNHNVMYWYQQKSSQAPKLLFHYYDKDFNNEADTPDNFQSRRPNTSFCFLDIRSPGLGDTAMYLCATSTAGSGVGVETQYFGPGTRLLVL.

On this clonotype: This may arise from a read error, as a much more abundant clone is one base away. The chain couples TRBV28 to TRBJ2-7, with 8 nucleotides matching TRBD1. The germline V gene has CDR1 MDHEN and CDR2 SYDVKM. The CDR3 covers 13 residues. Written as DNA, the CDR3 is TGTGCCTGCAGTTCAGACAGGGGCTACGAGCAGTACTTC. Translation gives CACSSDRGYEQYF.

This clonotype showed up many times. The chain has TRBV24-1 and TRBJ2-5; TRBD2 aligns across 10 bases. The CDR3 has 13 residues. Looked up from germline, CDR1 is KGHDR and CDR2 is SFDVKD. The V gene end was trimmed by 7 bases and the J gene end by 3 bases; junction bases not matched to a gene: 1. The CDR3 loop reads CATSSGGEETQYF. In DNA form, the CDR3 reads TGTGCCACCAGCAGCGGGGGGGAAGAGACCCAGTACTTC.

This clonotype was seen at least ten times. The chain couples TRBV28 to TRBJ2-7; 9 nucleotides agree with TRBD2. V lost 5 bases, J lost 3 bases, and 8 bases stayed unmatched. The CDR3 loop spans 15 amino acids. Germline V CDR1 and CDR2: MDHEN, SYDVKM. This CDR3 is CASSVAGATIYEQYF. Written as DNA, the CDR3 is TGTGCCAGCAGTGTAGCGGGAGCGACGATCTACGAGCAGTACTTC. The entire variable domain, with the rest obtained from reference TRBV28 and TRBJ2-7, is as follows: DVKVTQSSRYLVKRTGEKVFLECVQDMDHENMFWYRQDPGLGLRLIYFSYDVKMKEKGDIPEGYSVSREKKERFSLILESASTNQTSMYLCASSVAGATIYEQYFGPGTRLTVT.

Ten or more counts support this clonotype. J is TRBJ2-7 and V is TRBV4-1; 7 bases are shared with TRBD2. The V gene end was trimmed by 4 bases and the J gene end by 3 bases; junction bases not matched to a gene: 12. Germline V gene data show CDR1 as MGHRA and CDR2 as YSYEKL. This CDR3 is 16 amino acids long. The CDR3 DNA is TGCGCCAGCAGCCTAATACCGGGGACTACCTACTACGAGCAGTACTTC. This codes for CASSLIPGTTYYEQYF.

The rearrangement joins TRBV21-1 to TRBJ2-5; TRBD1 was called by the table and not checked on the DNA. TRBV21-1 is listed as a pseudogene. CDR3 length: 18 residues. CDR3 amino acids: CASSSTLAWDRGQETQYF. Here the CDR3 DNA reads TGTGCCAGCAGCAGTACTCTAGCATGGGACAGGGGGCAAGAGACCCAGTACTTC.

The sample holds many counts of this clonotype. This chain uses TRBV19 with TRBJ2-2, with 8 bases lining up with TRBD2. V was pared by 6 bases and J by 7 bases, with 7 bases of the junction left unmatched. The CDR3 runs to 14 residues. CDR1 and CDR2 from the germline V gene are LNHDA and SQIVND (reference sequence). CDR3 amino acids: CASRLAGKSGELFF. In DNA form, the CDR3 reads TGTGCCAGTAGGCTAGCGGGTAAAAGCGGGGAGCTGTTTTTT.

This clonotype has only a few counts. The rearrangement joins TRBV5-1 to TRBJ2-7; TRBD1 aligns across 7 bases. After removal of 1 base from V and 5 bases from J, the junction contained 3 bases not matched to a gene. This CDR3 is built from 13 residues. From germline, CDR1 is SGHRS and CDR2 YFSETQ. The CDR3 is CASSLNRGNEQYF. CDR3 DNA: TGCGCCAGCAGCTTGAACAGGGGAAACGAGCAGTACTTC.

By sample share, this clonotype is medium-sized. The rearrangement uses TRBV20-1 and TRBJ2-6; 10 bases match TRBD1. This CDR3 has 18 residues. The germline V gene encodes CDR1 DFQATT and CDR2 SNEGSKA (reference sequence). V gave up 2 bases and J gave up 1 base; unmatched junction bases: 8. The CDR3: CSARPDRGRLSGANVLTF. The DNA of the CDR3 is TGCAGTGCTAGACCCGACAGGGGGCGGTTGTCTGGGGCCAACGTCCTGACTTTC.